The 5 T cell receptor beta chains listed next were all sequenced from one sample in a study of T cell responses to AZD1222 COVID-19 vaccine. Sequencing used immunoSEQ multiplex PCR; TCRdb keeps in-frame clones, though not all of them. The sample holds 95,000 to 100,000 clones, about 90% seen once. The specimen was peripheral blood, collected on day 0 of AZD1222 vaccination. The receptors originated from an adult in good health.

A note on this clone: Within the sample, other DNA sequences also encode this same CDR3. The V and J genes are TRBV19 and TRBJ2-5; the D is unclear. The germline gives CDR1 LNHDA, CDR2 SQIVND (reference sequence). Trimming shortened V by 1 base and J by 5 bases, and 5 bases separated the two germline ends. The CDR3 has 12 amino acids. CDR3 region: CASSIGGETQYF. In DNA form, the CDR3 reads TGTGCCAGTAGTATAGGCGGCGAGACCCAGTACTTC.

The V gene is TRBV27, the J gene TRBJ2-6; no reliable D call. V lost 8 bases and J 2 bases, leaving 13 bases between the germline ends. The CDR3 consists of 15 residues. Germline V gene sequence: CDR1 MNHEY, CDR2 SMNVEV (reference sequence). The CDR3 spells CASSLENPGANVLTF. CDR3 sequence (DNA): TGTGCCAGCTCCCTCGAAAATCCTGGGGCCAACGTCCTGACTTTC.

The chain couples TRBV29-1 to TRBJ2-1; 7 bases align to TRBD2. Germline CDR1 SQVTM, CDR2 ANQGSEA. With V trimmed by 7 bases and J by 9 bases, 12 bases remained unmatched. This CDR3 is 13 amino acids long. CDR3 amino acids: CSGGAAGESEQFF. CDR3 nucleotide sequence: TGCAGCGGCGGGGCGGCGGGAGAGAGTGAGCAGTTCTTC.

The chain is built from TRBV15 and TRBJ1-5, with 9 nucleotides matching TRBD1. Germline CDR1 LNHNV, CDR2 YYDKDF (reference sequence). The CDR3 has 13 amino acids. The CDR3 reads CAAGTGTRQPQHF. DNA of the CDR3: TGTGCTGCCGGGACAGGGACGAGACAGCCCCAGCATTTT.

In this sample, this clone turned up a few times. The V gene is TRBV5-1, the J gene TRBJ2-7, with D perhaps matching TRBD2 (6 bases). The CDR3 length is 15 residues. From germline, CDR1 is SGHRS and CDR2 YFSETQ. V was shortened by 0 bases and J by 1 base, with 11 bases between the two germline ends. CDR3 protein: CASSLAQGLSYEQYF. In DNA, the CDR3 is TGCGCCAGCAGCTTGGCCCAGGGACTTTCCTACGAGCAGTACTTC.